This TCR beta chain was recovered during a study of T cells expressing NK-cell markers. Study overall: Beta-chain profiling covered CD3+CD56+NKG2C+, CD3+CD56+NKG2C- and CD3+CD56-NKG2C+ sorted subsets. The authors sequenced eight donors, of whom seven were HCMV-seropositive and one was seronegative.

As regards this clonotype: Antigen: not known.

Study-wide results and caveats: In about six donors, dominant CD3+CD56+NKG2C+ clonotypes ranked among the top 10 CD8+ clonotypes.

TCRdb reworked the 5' RACE reads into one entry per CDR3 protein, no DNA. Recorded for this sample: about 160,000 distinct CDR3 sequences. There are 14 residues in the CDR3. This receptor was identified in a woman between 18 and 75 years old in good health. This chain uses TRBV12-3 or TRBV12-4 with TRBJ1-2. The sequenced sample consisted of blood T cells: a sorted CD56 or NKG2C T cell subset, CD4+ or CD8+ T cells, or bulk PBMC T cells (not recorded which). The CDR3 is CASSRDQNLYGYTF.